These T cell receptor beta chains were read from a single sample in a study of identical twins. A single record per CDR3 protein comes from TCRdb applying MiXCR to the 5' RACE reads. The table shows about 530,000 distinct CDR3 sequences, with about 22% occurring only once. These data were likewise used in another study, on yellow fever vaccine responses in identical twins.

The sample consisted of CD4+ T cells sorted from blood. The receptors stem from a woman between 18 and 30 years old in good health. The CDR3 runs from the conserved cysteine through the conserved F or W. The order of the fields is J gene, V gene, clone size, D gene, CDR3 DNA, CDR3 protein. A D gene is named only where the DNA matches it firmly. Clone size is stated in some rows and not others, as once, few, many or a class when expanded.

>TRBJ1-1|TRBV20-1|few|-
TGCAGTGCTAGGGACGGAAGGACGACTGAAGCTTTCTTT
CSARDGRTTEAFF
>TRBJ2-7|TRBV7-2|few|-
TGTGCCAGCAGCCTTCTAAGGCCTACCATGCGGAACTACGAGCAGTACTTC
CASSLLRPTMRNYEQYF
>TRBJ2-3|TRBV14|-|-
TGTGCCAGCAGTCAAGGGTATACGCAGTATTTT
CASSQGYTQYF
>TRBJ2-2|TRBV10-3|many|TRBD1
TGTGCCATCAGTGGACAGGGTGGTAAGGCGAACACCGGGGAGCTGTTTTTT
CAISGQGGKANTGELFF
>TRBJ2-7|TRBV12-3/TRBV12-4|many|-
TGTGCCACTCGACGGGGGCATACGTACGAGCAGTACTTC
CATRRGHTYEQYF
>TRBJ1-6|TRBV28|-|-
TGTGCCAGCAGTTTCCAGTATTCACCCCTCCACTTT
CASSFQYSPLHF
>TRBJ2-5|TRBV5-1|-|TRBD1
TGCGCCAGCAGCTGGGGGGACAGGGCAGAGACCCAGTACTTC
CASSWGDRAETQYF
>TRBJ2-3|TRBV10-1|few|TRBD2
TGCGCCAGCAGTGAGCCAGCGGGGCATACGCAGTATTTT
CASSEPAGHTQYF
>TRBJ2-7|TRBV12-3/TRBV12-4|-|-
TGTGCCAGCAGTTATCGCCCCTACGAGCAGTACTTC
CASSYRPYEQYF
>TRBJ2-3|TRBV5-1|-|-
TGCGCCAGCAGCTCCGGGAGATGGTCATCAGATACGCAGTATTTT
CASSSGRWSSDTQYF
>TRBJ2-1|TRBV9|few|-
TGTGCCAGCAGCGTACCCGGGGGGCCCTCCAATGAGCAGTTCTTC
CASSVPGGPSNEQFF
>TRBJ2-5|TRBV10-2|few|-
TGCGCCAGCAGTGATTACGGACCGGGGGCCCAGTACTTC
CASSDYGPGAQYF
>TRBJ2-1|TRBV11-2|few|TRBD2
TGTGCCAGCAGCTTATGGACTAGCGGGGGAAATGAGCAGTTCTTC
CASSLWTSGGNEQFF
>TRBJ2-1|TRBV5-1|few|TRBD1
TGCGCCAGCAGGAGGGGGGACAGGGCCAATGAGCAGTTCTTC
CASRRGDRANEQFF
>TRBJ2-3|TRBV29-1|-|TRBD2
TGCAGCGTGATACTAGCGGGGGGCCGCACAGATACGCAGTATTTT
CSVILAGGRTDTQYF
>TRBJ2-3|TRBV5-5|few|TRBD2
TGTGCCAGCAGCTTGGATTTGCGGGAGTCAGATACGCAGTATTTT
CASSLDLRESDTQYF
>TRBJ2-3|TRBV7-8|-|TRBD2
TGTGCCAGCAGCCCCCGGAGGGTAGCGGGGCGCACAGATACGCAGTATTTT
CASSPRRVAGRTDTQYF
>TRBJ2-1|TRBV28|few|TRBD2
TGTGCCAGCAGTTCTAGGCGGACTAGCGGGGGGGCCTATGAGCAGTTCTTC
CASSSRRTSGGAYEQFF
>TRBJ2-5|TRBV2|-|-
TGTGCCAGCAGTCAACATCATCCCGGGACACAACGGAAAGAGACCCAGTACTTC
CASSQHHPGTQRKETQYF
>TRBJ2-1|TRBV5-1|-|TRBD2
TGCGCCAGCAGCTTGGCCAGCGGGAGCACCCGTTGGTTCTTC
CASSLASGSTRWFF
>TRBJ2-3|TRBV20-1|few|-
TGCAGTGCTAGAAAAGATGGGCGTTGGGATCGAGATACGCAGTATTTT
CSARKDGRWDRDTQYF
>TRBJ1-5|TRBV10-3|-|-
TGTGCCATCAAACGGGACACAAATCAGCCCCAGCATTTT
CAIKRDTNQPQHF
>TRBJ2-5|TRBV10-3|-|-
TGTGCCATCAGCACCGGGACCTCTGGGACCCAGTACTTC
CAISTGTSGTQYF
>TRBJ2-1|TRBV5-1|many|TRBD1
TGCGCCAGCAGCCCTAGCACAGGGGCCTACAATGAGCAGTTCTTC
CASSPSTGAYNEQFF
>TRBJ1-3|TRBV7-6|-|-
TGTGCCAGCAGCTTACAGAGTACCGGGACCATATATTTT
CASSLQSTGTIYF
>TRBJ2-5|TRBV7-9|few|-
TGTGCCAGCAGCTTAACAGCGGGAGAGACCCAGTACTTC
CASSLTAGETQYF
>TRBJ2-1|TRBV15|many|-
TGTGCCACCAGCAGAGAGACTGGACCCTACAATGAGCAGTTCTTC
CATSRETGPYNEQFF
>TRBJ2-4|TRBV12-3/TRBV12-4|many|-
TGTGCCAGCAGTTTGGTCAAAATAGGGCACATTCAGTACTTC
CASSLVKIGHIQYF
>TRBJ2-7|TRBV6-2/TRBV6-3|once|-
TGTGCCAGCAGTTTCTCGCGGAGGGCCGGGGAGTACGAGCAGTACTTC
CASSFSRRAGEYEQYF